This T cell receptor beta chain was obtained from a study of blood T cell repertoires in COVID-19. Background on the study: The United States, Italy and Spain supplied acute and convalescent COVID-19 samples. T cells, B-cell-depleted T cells, or PBMCs provided the cDNA or gDNA that served as material.

As handled by the study authors: Reference gene primer amplification yielded estimated nucleated cell counts. TCRdb keeps only in-frame clones here, not all; method: immunoSEQ multiplex PCR. The V and J calls and clone size are taken from that table; D and trimming were inferred from the DNA. The sample includes approximately 49,000 clones, approximately 84% of them seen just once. With 3 bases removed from V and 2 bases from J, the gap between germline ends came to 10 bases. Germline V gene data show CDR1 as MGHRA and CDR2 as YSYEKL. CDR3 size: 14 residues. The gene calls are TRBV4-1 and TRBJ1-1; maybe TRBD1 (5 bases). The clonotype comes from a man in his fifties with acute or convalescent COVID-19. Input material: peripheral blood. The CDR3 spells CASSQGLTNTEAFF. CDR3 in DNA: TGCGCCAGCAGCCAGGGACTTACCAACACTGAAGCTTTCTTT.